Given below is one TCR beta chain in context. Primers: 60 Vbeta forward and 13 Jbeta reverse. TCRdb's copy holds only in-frame clones and misses some; the assay was immunoSEQ multiplex PCR. This table has 90,000 to 130,000 clones, 79% appearing once. The data stem from a study of cytomegalovirus exposure and HLA in healthy donors. Germline CDR1 SGHAT, CDR2 FQDESV (reference sequence). The V gene end was trimmed by 5 bases and the J gene end by 0 bases; junction bases not matched to a gene: 11. The CDR3 extends over 18 amino acids. V usage is TRBV11-1 and J usage is TRBJ2-3, with 10 bases matching TRBD2. Source material: PBMCs. The TCR was taken from a woman younger than 30 in good health and CMV-seropositive. The chain's CDR3 is CASSRRTSGFGSTDTQYF. The DNA of the CDR3 is TGTGCCAGCAGCCGTAGGACTAGCGGTTTCGGTAGCACAGATACGCAGTATTTT.